Each of the 26 T cell receptor beta chains below was sequenced from the same sample in a study of beta chain features in type 1 diabetes. Study-level results: In all four CD4+ subsets, TCRB CDR3 length was significantly, moderately reduced in type 1 diabetes.

Expressed TCRB transcripts got sequenced, as all isolated RNA was reverse transcribed. Method: immunoSEQ multiplex PCR; TCRdb's copy keeps in-frame clones and lacks some. This sample has under 350,000 clones, with around 24% found just once. For these TCRs, the target antigens are not known. The source material was naive CD4+ T cells from blood. Receptors were obtained from a woman aged 25 to 39 with type 1 diabetes.

This clone was counted a few times. The chain joins TRBV9 to TRBJ2-5; D is ambiguous. V lost 0 bases and J lost 0, with 6 bases in between. CDR1 SGDLS and CDR2 YYNGEE come from the germline V gene. This CDR3 has 14 residues. CDR3 protein: CASSVGRYQETQYF. CDR3 in DNA: TGTGCCAGCAGCGTAGGGCGGTACCAAGAGACCCAGTACTTC.

The V and J genes are TRBV19 and TRBJ1-3; no reliable D call. Germline V gene data show CDR1 as LNHDA and CDR2 as SQIVND (reference sequence). V lost 5 bases, J lost 9 bases, and 8 bases lay in between. The CDR3 has 11 amino acids. The CDR3 here is CASSSGSTIYF. The CDR3 DNA sequence: TGTGCCAGTAGTTCCGGGTCCACCATATATTTT.

This sequence joins TRBV27 and TRBJ2-6, with 7 bases that match TRBD1. CDR1 is MNHEY, CDR2 SMNVEV, per germline (reference sequence). The CDR3 covers 17 residues. Trimming cost V 3 bases and J 0 bases; bases outside gene matches: 5. The CDR3 loop is CASSFRDRSSGANVLTF. In nucleotides, the CDR3 is TGTGCCAGCAGTTTCCGGGACAGAAGCTCTGGGGCCAACGTCCTGACTTTC.

The J gene is TRBJ2-2, the V gene TRBV30; 9 nucleotides match TRBD2. The CDR3 is made up of 17 amino acids. V lost 0 bases and J lost 9; bases outside the gene matches: 14. Germline V CDR1 and CDR2: GTSNPN, SVGIG (reference sequence). CDR3 loop: CAWSVRLAGSLPWELFF. CDR3 nucleotide sequence: TGTGCCTGGAGTGTACGGCTAGCGGGATCCTTGCCATGGGAGCTGTTTTTT.

The chain is built from TRBV7-3 and TRBJ1-2; 7 bases align to TRBD1. The CDR3 covers 15 residues. Trimming took 5 bases from V and 4 from J; bases not matched to a gene: 10. The germline gives CDR1 SGHTA, CDR2 FQGTGA. The CDR3 is CASSPIPGQSYGYTF. CDR3 nucleotide sequence: TGTGCCAGCAGCCCAATCCCGGGACAGTCCTATGGCTACACCTTC.

The chain carries TRBV5-6 and TRBJ1-1; the D is unclear. Germline V lookup: CDR1 SGHDT, CDR2 YYEEEE. V shed 0 bases and J shed 1 base, with 4 bases lying between them. This CDR3 comprises 13 residues. CDR3 nucleotides: TGTGCCAGCAGCTTGGGGGCGAACACTGAAGCTTTCTTT. It yields the protein CASSLGANTEAFF. The full variable domain, with the rest looked up from reference TRBV5-6 and TRBJ1-1, is DAGVTQSPTHLIKTRGQQVTLRCSPKSGHDTVSWYQQALGQGPQFIFQYYEEEERQRGNFPDRFSGHQFPNYSSELNVNALLLGDSALYLCASSLGANTEAFFGQGTRLTVV.

This clone was recorded a few times. The chain uses TRBV30 and TRBJ1-1; no reliable D call. The V and J ends lost 3 bases and 8 bases respectively, with 13 bases between them. CDR1 and CDR2 from the germline V gene are GTSNPN and SVGIG (reference sequence). CDR3 size: 12 residues. The CDR3 protein is CAWSPFRREAFF. Here the CDR3 DNA reads TGTGCCTGGAGCCCCTTCAGGAGGGAAGCTTTCTTT. Supplemented by reference TRBV30 and TRBJ1-1, the full variable domain reads SQTIHQWPATLVQPVGSPLSLECTVEGTSNPNLYWYRQAAGRGLQLLFYSVGIGQISSEVPQNLSASRPQDRQFILSSKKLLLSDSGFYLCAWSPFRREAFFGQGTRLTVV.

This clone was seen more than once but under ten times. At one end, the junction sequence differs from germline, possibly due to a read error. The rearrangement joins TRBV7-8 to TRBJ2-7; D may be TRBD2 (5 bases). This CDR3 has 12 amino acids. Germline V gives CDR1 SGHVS, CDR2 FQNEAQ. The CDR3 DNA reads TGTGCCAGCAGCTTAGCAGACCGAGCGGCGAACTTC. Its translation: CASSLADRAANF.

This chain uses TRBV11-3 with TRBJ2-1; D not certain. Germline CDR1 reads SGHNT; CDR2 reads YENEEA. The CDR3 runs to 14 residues. V gave up 0 bases and J gave up 5 bases, with 8 bases separating them. The CDR3 sequence: CASSLEIYNNEQFF. CDR3 in DNA: TGTGCCAGCAGCTTAGAAATTTATAACAATGAGCAGTTCTTC.

The chain uses TRBV30 and TRBJ1-5; no clear D. Germline V gene data show CDR1 as GTSNPN and CDR2 as SVGIG (reference sequence). This CDR3 is 15 amino acids long. V shed 2 bases and J shed 1 base, with 12 bases lying between them. The CDR3 DNA reads as TGTGCCTGGAGTCCTCCCCCGGGGAGCAATCAGCCCCAGCATTTT. The encoded protein is CAWSPPPGSNQPQHF.

V gene TRBV5-1 combines with J gene TRBJ2-7; D may be TRBD1 (6 bases). The germline CDR1 and CDR2 sequences are SGHRS and YFSETQ. The CDR3 is 14 amino acids. Trimming shortened V by 0 bases and J by 6 bases, and 13 bases separated the two germline ends. In DNA form, the CDR3 reads TGCGCCAGCAGCTTGGAGGTTTGGGGGCCCGAGCAGTACTTC. Amino acids: CASSLEVWGPEQYF.

In its sample, this clone was seen a few times. The chain is built from TRBV7-2 and TRBJ2-5, with unresolved D. Trimming removed 2 bases at V and 5 bases at J, with 15 bases between. Germline values: CDR1 SGHTA, CDR2 FQGNSA. The CDR3 is 15 residues long. The CDR3 sequence: CASSLNSPRWETQYF. CDR3 DNA sequence: TGTGCCAGCAGCTTAAATTCCCCGAGGTGGGAGACCCAGTACTTC.

Only a few counts were recorded for this clone. The rearrangement uses TRBV5-1 and TRBJ1-1; D perhaps matches TRBD1 (6 bases). Trimming left V 0 bases short and J 7 bases short, with 10 bases between. Germline CDR1 is SGHRS and CDR2 is YFSETQ. The CDR3 has 13 residues. The CDR3 loop reads CASSLGQANEAFF. In DNA form, the CDR3 reads TGCGCCAGCAGCTTGGGACAGGCCAATGAAGCTTTCTTT.

The chain is built from TRBV6-5 and TRBJ1-5; 8 nucleotides line up with TRBD1. V was clipped by 4 bases and J by 5 bases; unmatched bases: 7. The germline V gene encodes CDR1 MNHEY and CDR2 SVGAGI. This CDR3 comprises 15 residues. CDR3 nucleotides: TGTGCCAGCAGTTCTGGACAGGGTGGGGATCAGCCCCAGCATTTT. Its protein product is CASSSGQGGDQPQHF.

This clone was found a few times. The chain couples TRBV25-1 to TRBJ2-5, with 8 bases identical to TRBD1. CDR3 length equals 14 residues. The V gene end was trimmed by 5 bases and the J gene end by 3 bases; junction bases not matched to a gene: 5. Germline CDR1 and CDR2: MGHDK and SYGVNS. CDR3 protein: CASSMVTGEETQYF. The CDR3 DNA reads TGTGCCAGCAGTATGGTGACAGGGGAAGAGACCCAGTACTTC.

This clone was counted between two and nine times. The chain combines TRBV30 with TRBJ1-1, with D maybe TRBD1 (6 bases). CDR1 is GTSNPN and CDR2 is SVGIG in the germline V gene (reference sequence). Trimming removed 2 bases from V and 5 bases from J, with 15 bases in between. This CDR3 comprises 14 residues. The CDR3: CAWSSTTGKTEAFF. As DNA, the CDR3 is TGTGCCTGGAGTAGCACCACAGGGAAAACTGAAGCTTTCTTT.

V gene TRBV6-6 combines with J gene TRBJ1-5; D is undetermined. The germline CDR1 and CDR2 sequences are MNHNY and SVGAGI (reference sequence). The CDR3 contains 15 residues. The ends were cut back, 4 bases at V and 3 bases at J, with 13 bases in the middle. Here the CDR3 reads CASSSQLSFNQPQHF. The CDR3 coding sequence is TGTGCCAGCAGTTCCCAGTTATCCTTCAATCAGCCCCAGCATTTT.

The V call is TRBV5-5, the J call TRBJ1-2, with D possibly TRBD1 on 6 matching bases. V lost 8 bases and J 7 bases, leaving 18 bases between the germline ends. CDR1 is SGHKS, CDR2 YYEKEE, per germline (reference sequence). The CDR3 is 13 residues long. The CDR3 nucleotides are TGTGCCAGTACGACGCTTCAAGGGGGTGGCTACACCTTC. The encoded protein is CASTTLQGGGYTF.

The V gene is TRBV4-2, the J gene TRBJ1-2; no reliable D call. Trimming took off 0 bases at V and 2 bases at J, with 10 bases between the two ends. The CDR3 extends over 15 amino acids. Germline V CDR1 and CDR2: LGHNA, YNFKEQ. The CDR3 spells CASSQDWEANYGYTF. The CDR3 region has the DNA TGTGCCAGCAGCCAAGATTGGGAGGCGAACTATGGCTACACCTTC.

The chain combines TRBV18 with TRBJ1-1, with D possibly matching TRBD1 (5 bases). The CDR3 sequence is 15 residues long. V gave up 2 bases and J gave up 1 base, with 11 bases separating them. Germline V gene lookup returns CDR1 KGHSH and CDR2 LQKENI. The CDR3, as DNA: TGTGCCAGCTCACCAAGCATGGGGCAGAACACTGAAGCTTTCTTT. Its protein product is CASSPSMGQNTEAFF.

In this sample, this clone turned up a few times. The chain couples TRBV7-9 to TRBJ2-7; the match to TRBD1 covers 7 bases. CDR3 length: 14 residues. From germline, CDR1 is SEHNR and CDR2 FQNEAQ (reference sequence). V lost 5 bases to trimming and J lost 3 bases; unmatched junction nucleotides: 7. The CDR3: CASSPYSGGYEQYF. CDR3 DNA sequence: TGTGCCAGCAGCCCCTATTCAGGGGGCTACGAGCAGTACTTC.

DNA for the CDR3: TGTGCCTGGTCTGAGACCGGGGAGCTGTTTTTT. It codes for CAWSETGELFF. The chain has TRBV30 and TRBJ2-2; D is unresolved. From germline, CDR1 is GTSNPN and CDR2 SVGIG (reference sequence). V dropped 5 bases and J dropped 5 bases, with 6 bases sitting between them. The CDR3 sequence is 11 residues long. The full variable domain, completed using reference TRBV30 and TRBJ2-2, is SQTIHQWPATLVQPVGSPLSLECTVEGTSNPNLYWYRQAAGRGLQLLFYSVGIGQISSEVPQNLSASRPQDRQFILSSKKLLLSDSGFYLCAWSETGELFFGEGSRLTVL.

V usage is TRBV29-1 and J usage is TRBJ2-1, with TRBD1 identical over 10 bases. The CDR3 contains 16 residues. The J segment lost 6 bases and the V segment lost 0 bases, leaving 8 bases of the junction unmatched. Germline loops: CDR1 SQVTM, CDR2 ANQGSEA. The DNA for the CDR3 is TGCAGCGTTGAAGATCTAGGGACAGGGGCCACCAATGAGCAGTTCTTC. Its protein is CSVEDLGTGATNEQFF.

The V and J genes are TRBV15 and TRBJ2-1; possibly TRBD2 for D (5 bases). V was clipped by 1 base and J by 8 bases, with 12 bases between them. The V gene's germline CDR1 is LNHNV and CDR2 YYDKDF (reference sequence). This CDR3 is built from 14 residues. The CDR3 DNA reads TGTGCCACCAGCAGAGTAGCGAAGGCTTATGAGCAGTTCTTC. This codes for CATSRVAKAYEQFF.

This clone was found a few times. This chain joins TRBV4-1 and TRBJ2-1; D call uncertain. The germline V gene encodes CDR1 MGHRA and CDR2 YSYEKL. Trimming shortened V by 8 bases and J by 6 bases, and 17 bases separated the two germline ends. The CDR3 has 14 amino acids. The CDR3 DNA reads as TGCGCCAGCGCCCGGTCTTCATGGAGCAATGAGCAGTTCTTC. Its protein is CASARSSWSNEQFF.

This clone was picked up a small number of times. V and J are TRBV19 and TRBJ2-5; weak D call: TRBD2 (6 bases). The V gene's germline CDR1 is LNHDA and CDR2 SQIVND (reference sequence). The CDR3 has 14 residues. V was pared by 1 base and J by 3 bases, with 9 bases between. CDR3 sequence (DNA): TGTGCCAGTAGTATAGGGGCTAGCGAAGAGACCCAGTACTTC. It yields the protein CASSIGASEETQYF. The whole variable domain, remainder taken from reference TRBV19 and TRBJ2-5, is DGGITQSPKYLFRKEGQNVTLSCEQNLNHDAMYWYRQDPGQGLRLIYYSQIVNDFQKGDIAEGYSVSREKKESFPLTVTSAQKNPTAFYLCASSIGASEETQYFGPGTRLLVL.